This T cell receptor (beta chain) was observed in a study of T-cell reconstitution after alpha-beta-depleted transplantation in children. A word on this clonotype: The target antigen is unknown.

Whole-study findings and limits: There were some patients whose high TCRbeta diversity at day 60 came from surviving recipient T cells and thymic progenitors. One year after transplant, T-cell counts and diversity came mostly from newly produced T cells.

Unique molecular identifiers were built into the TCRbeta library. TCRdb ran MiXCR on the PCR reads and lists one entry per CDR3 protein. The table includes fewer than 550,000 distinct CDR3 sequences, 15% to 20% detected once. V lost 5 bases and J lost 6, with 14 bases in between. Germline CDR1 SGHTA, CDR2 FQGNSA. The CDR3 covers 15 residues. V gene TRBV7-2 combines with J gene TRBJ1-6; D is unresolved. Sequencing was performed on PBMCs, mostly from graft donor cells, taken 360 days after TCRalphabeta/CD19-depleted stem cell transplant. The origin of this receptor is a boy under two years old who had a stem cell transplant for Wiskott-Aldrich syndrome, so the T cells may come from the graft donor. CDR3 sequence: CASSPSGLLNSPLHF. DNA of the CDR3: TGTGCCAGCAGCCCCTCGGGCCTCCTTAATTCACCCCTCCACTTT.